This entry is about one TCR beta chain. Its antigen is unknown. This specimen comes from a study of T cell responses to AZD1222 COVID-19 vaccine. General observations from the study: Unmutated regions of variants are reportedly targeted by nearly half of spike-specific TCRs.

This table comes from immunoSEQ multiplex PCR, and its TCRdb copy is limited to in-frame clones, with some not included. Of roughly 100,000 clones in the sample, around 86% were seen once. Germline V lookup: CDR1 MNHEY, CDR2 SVGAGI. The CDR3 runs to 13 residues. V was shortened by 8 bases and J by 0 bases, with 10 bases between the two germline ends. The input for sequencing was peripheral blood, taken 28 days after the second dose of the MenACWY control vaccine. The receptor was derived from an adult who received the MenACWY meningococcal vaccine as a control. The J gene is TRBJ1-1, the V gene TRBV6-5; D might be TRBD1 (5 bases). CDR3 in DNA: TGTGCCAGCTCCAGACAGATGAACACTGAAGCTTTCTTT. Translation: CASSRQMNTEAFF.